These 32 T cell receptor beta chains were sequenced from one sample in a study of cytomegalovirus exposure and HLA in healthy donors. The PCR was carried out with 60 Vbeta primers and 13 Jbeta primers. Profiling relied on immunoSEQ multiplex PCR, and the TCRdb table lists in-frame clones only, not all of them. The sample has roughly 83,000 clones, over 60% seen once; the top ten hold around 4%. Source material: PBMCs. The receptors derive from a man between 60 and 75 years old in good health and CMV-seronegative.

The rearrangement links TRBV11-3 to TRBJ2-3, with D maybe TRBD2 (6 bases). Trimming took 5 bases from V and 6 from J, leaving 18 bases between them. The CDR3 is made up of 15 amino acids. CDR1 is SGHNT, CDR2 YENEEA, per germline. The CDR3 sequence: CASSLTWGVPDTQYF. CDR3 sequence (DNA): TGTGCCAGCAGCCTTACCTGGGGGGTCCCGGATACGCAGTATTTT.

The chain carries TRBV5-1 and TRBJ2-1; 8 positions match TRBD1. The trim removed 2 bases at V and 8 bases at J, leaving 6 bases unmatched. The CDR3 consists of 14 residues. From germline, CDR1 is SGHRS and CDR2 YFSETQ. The CDR3 sequence: CASSFAGTGYEQFF. The CDR3, as DNA: TGCGCCAGCAGCTTCGCGGGGACAGGCTATGAGCAGTTCTTC.

This chain uses TRBV11-2 with TRBJ2-1; TRBD2 matches 8 bases. The CDR3 is 14 amino acids. Trimming removed 5 bases from V and 9 bases from J; junction bases left unmatched: 9. Looked up from germline, CDR1 is SGHAT and CDR2 is FQNNGV. CDR3 DNA: TGTGCCAGCAGCGGCATAGCGGGATACGGTGAGCAGTTCTTC. It specifies CASSGIAGYGEQFF.

The table lists this clone with a few counts. At one end, the junction sequence differs from germline, possibly due to a read error. This chain links TRBV7-7 with TRBJ1-1; D is undetermined. Germline CDR1 SSHAT, CDR2 FNYEAQ (reference sequence). CDR3 length: 13 amino acids. The CDR3 bases are TGTGCTAGCAGCCCTCTTCTTCCCACTGAAGCTTTCTTT. This gives the protein CASSPLLPTEAFF.

The CDR3 loop is CASSPMTGSRYGYTF. DNA of the CDR3: TGTGCCAGCAGTCCTATGACAGGGTCTCGGTATGGCTACACCTTC. This rearrangement joins TRBV14 to TRBJ1-2; 7 positions match TRBD1. The germline V gene encodes CDR1 SGHDN and CDR2 FVKESK. The CDR3 length is 15 residues. V was pared by 6 bases and J by 5 bases, with 12 bases of the junction left unmatched.

The chain is built from TRBV9 and TRBJ2-1; 8 bases line up with TRBD2. This CDR3 is 16 amino acids long. CDR1 and CDR2 (germline): SGDLS, YYNGEE. Unmatched junction bases numbered 6, after V lost 4 bases and J lost 0 bases. The CDR3 coding sequence is TGTGCCAGCAGCCCTATAGCGGGGAGCTCCTACAATGAGCAGTTCTTC. It codes for CASSPIAGSSYNEQFF.

V usage is TRBV18 and J usage is TRBJ2-5; possibly TRBD2 for D (6 bases). Trimming took off 2 bases at V and 5 bases at J, with 9 bases between the two ends. This CDR3 is built from 13 residues. The germline CDR1 and CDR2 sequences are KGHSH and LQKENI. In DNA form, the CDR3 reads TGTGCCAGCTCACCAGGGCTAGCGGAGACCCAGTACTTC. Its protein is CASSPGLAETQYF.

The rearrangement joins TRBV6-5 to TRBJ1-1, with D unclear. The CDR3 covers 11 residues. V lost 7 bases to trimming and J lost 3 bases, with 6 bases between them. Germline CDR1 MNHEY, CDR2 SVGAGI. In nucleotides, the CDR3 is TGTGCCAGCATTCGGGACACTGAAGCTTTCTTT. Residues: CASIRDTEAFF.

The chain is built from TRBV10-3 and TRBJ2-7; 7 nucleotides line up with TRBD2. Germline V lookup: CDR1 ENHRY, CDR2 SYGVKD. V shed 3 bases and J 4 bases; nucleotides not matched to a gene: 12. The CDR3 runs 16 residues. Here the CDR3 DNA reads TGTGCCATCAGTGACCCCCGCGGGGGTCGCGGTTACGAGCAGTACTTC. Translation gives CAISDPRGGRGYEQYF.

This clone was recorded once. The chain links TRBV9 to TRBJ1-4; weak D call: TRBD1 (6 bases). The CDR3 sequence is 15 residues long. Between the trimmed V and J ends, which lost 0 bases and 4 bases, there was a span of 10 bases. The germline CDR1 and CDR2 sequences are SGDLS and YYNGEE. The CDR3 spells CASSVEGGGNEKLFF. The CDR3 DNA follows: TGTGCCAGCAGCGTAGAGGGGGGGGGTAATGAAAAACTGTTTTTT.

V usage is TRBV6-5 and J usage is TRBJ1-2, with 7 positions matching TRBD1. V lost 4 bases and J lost 2; bases outside the gene matches: 10. The CDR3 spans 16 residues. Germline CDR1 is MNHEY and CDR2 is SVGAGI. The CDR3 sequence: CASSSAGQEFNYGYTF. CDR3 sequence (DNA): TGTGCCAGCAGTTCCGCTGGACAGGAATTCAACTATGGCTACACCTTC.

The V gene is TRBV2, the J gene TRBJ2-6, with 10 bases identical to TRBD1. V shed 7 bases and J 0 bases; nucleotides not matched to a gene: 9. Germline CDR1 reads SNHLY; CDR2 reads FYNNEI. This CDR3 spans 18 amino acids. This CDR3 is CASNIHRDRGSGANVLTF. CDR3 sequence (DNA): TGTGCCAGCAATATCCACCGGGACAGGGGCTCTGGGGCCAACGTCCTGACTTTC.

This clone turned up a few times. The chain carries TRBV6-6 and TRBJ2-7, with D perhaps matching TRBD2 (6 bases). The V and J ends lost 7 bases and 5 bases respectively, with 15 bases between them. This CDR3 has 13 amino acids. Germline lookup yields CDR1 MNHNY and CDR2 SVGAGI (reference sequence). The CDR3 loop reads CASTGGKWDEQYF. The CDR3 DNA reads TGTGCCAGCACTGGGGGGAAGTGGGACGAGCAGTACTTC.

In this sample, this clone turned up a few times. V is TRBV2 and J is TRBJ2-5; 8 nucleotides match TRBD1. In germline, CDR1 is SNHLY, CDR2 FYNNEI. V dropped 5 bases and J dropped 4; count of bases not matched to a gene: 6. The CDR3 loop spans 14 amino acids. This CDR3 is CASSSRTGSETQYF. Here the CDR3 DNA reads TGTGCCAGCAGTTCCCGGACAGGGTCAGAGACCCAGTACTTC. The whole variable domain, filled in from reference TRBV2 and TRBJ2-5, reads EPEVTQTPSHQVTQMGQEVILRCVPISNHLYFYWYRQILGQKVEFLVSFYNNEISEKSEIFDDQFSVERPDGSNFTLKIRSTKLEDSAMYFCASSSRTGSETQYFGPGTRLLVL.

On this clone: One junction end disagrees with the germline gene, perhaps due to a read error. The CDR3 sequence is CSSSFLTGQGNEKLFF. The DNA for the CDR3 is TGTTCCAGCAGCTTCCTAACGGGACAGGGGAATGAAAAACTGTTTTTT. V and J are TRBV7-9 and TRBJ1-4, with 10 bases identical to TRBD1. Germline values: CDR1 SEHNR, CDR2 FQNEAQ (reference sequence). The CDR3 runs 16 residues.

The chain carries TRBV11-2 and TRBJ1-2, with D possibly matching TRBD1 (5 bases). The CDR3 runs 13 residues. V lost 5 bases to trimming and J lost 10 bases, with 17 bases between them. Per germline, CDR1 SGHAT and CDR2 FQNNGV. Written as DNA, the CDR3 is TGTGCCAGCAGCGTAACAGGCTCAGGTTACTACACCTTC. Translating it yields CASSVTGSGYYTF.

The chain joins TRBV6-1 to TRBJ2-5, with 10 bases that match TRBD1. Near its end, the DNA agrees better with TRBJ2-7, so the J call may be wrong. Germline assignment: CDR1 MNHNS and CDR2 SASEGT. The CDR3 has 16 amino acids. CDR3 sequence: CASSVFPGTGVGEQYF. As DNA, the CDR3 is TGTGCCAGCAGTGTCTTTCCCGGGACAGGGGTAGGCGAGCAGTACTTC.

The CDR3 DNA reads TGTGCCAGCCAAGCGGGAGGCACAGATACGCAGTATTTT. Protein product: CASQAGGTDTQYF. The chain links TRBV7-7 to TRBJ2-3, with 8 bases fitting TRBD2. Trimming removed 8 bases from V and 1 base from J; junction bases left unmatched: 2. Looked up from germline, CDR1 is SSHAT and CDR2 is FNYEAQ (reference sequence). The CDR3 totals 13 residues.

Only a few counts were recorded for this clone. One end of the junction does not line up with germline, which may come from a read error. V is TRBV4-1 and J is TRBJ2-5; 10 bases are a match to TRBD1. The CDR3 has 15 residues. Germline CDR1 is MGHRA and CDR2 is YSYEKL. The DNA for the CDR3 is TGTGCCAGCAGCCTCGGGACAGGGGACCAAGAGACCCAGTACTTC. Residues: CASSLGTGDQETQYF.

Of note for this clone: The junction differs from germline at one of its ends, possibly a read error. The chain couples TRBV7-9 to TRBJ1-5; 10 bases agree with TRBD1. Germline V gene lookup returns CDR1 SEHNR and CDR2 FQNEAQ (reference sequence). The length of the CDR3 is 15 residues. CDR3 protein: CSSSRGTGENQPQHF. The CDR3 nucleotides are TGTTCCAGCAGCCGTGGGACAGGGGAGAATCAGCCCCAGCATTTT.

The chain combines TRBV9 with TRBJ2-1, with TRBD2 matching 11 bases. Germline-derived CDR1 and CDR2 are SGDLS and YYNGEE. V shed 0 bases, J shed 6 bases, and the junction held 2 bases outside the gene matches. The length of the CDR3 is 15 residues. CDR3 DNA sequence: TGTGCCAGCAGCGTAGAGACTAGCGGGGCCAATGAGCAGTTCTTC. It translates to CASSVETSGANEQFF.

The genes are TRBV6-5 and TRBJ2-7; 7 bases map to TRBD1. The V gene end was trimmed by 6 bases and the J gene end by 0 bases; junction bases not matched to a gene: 8. The CDR3 runs 15 residues. Germline-derived CDR1 and CDR2 are MNHEY and SVGAGI. CDR3 nucleotide sequence: TGTGCCAGCAGGAACAGACAGGGAACCTCCTACGAGCAGTACTTC. Its protein product is CASRNRQGTSYEQYF.

This chain connects TRBV11-3 to TRBJ1-1; a weak D match, TRBD1 (5 bases). Trimming stripped 3 bases from V and 1 base from J, with 6 bases between. Germline-derived CDR1 and CDR2 are SGHNT and YENEEA. This CDR3 is 13 amino acids long. As DNA, the CDR3 is TGTGCCAGCAGCTTGCAGGGGAACACTGAAGCTTTCTTT. Translated, it gives CASSLQGNTEAFF.

CDR3 in amino acids: CASSVLAGPQHF. In DNA, the CDR3 is TGTGCCAGCAGTGTTTTAGCGGGGCCCCAGCATTTT. The chain joins TRBV2 to TRBJ1-5; D gene ambiguous. CDR1 is SNHLY and CDR2 is FYNNEI in the germline V gene. This CDR3 has 12 amino acids. V was clipped by 4 bases and J by 9 bases, with 10 bases between them.

The CDR3 DNA reads as TGTGCCAGCAGCTTACTAGCGGGGTGGGTAGATACGCAGTATTTT. This translates into CASSLLAGWVDTQYF. This rearrangement joins TRBV7-2 to TRBJ2-3; 9 bases are a match to TRBD2. The trim removed 2 bases at V and 5 bases at J, leaving 5 bases unmatched. Germline loops: CDR1 SGHTA, CDR2 FQGNSA. There are 15 residues in the CDR3.

This chain links TRBV5-1 with TRBJ2-1; 7 bases match TRBD2. The ends lost 0 bases at V and 3 bases at J; junction bases unmatched: 3. Germline V CDR1 and CDR2: SGHRS, YFSETQ. This CDR3 comprises 15 residues. The CDR3 is CASSLGLASYNEQFF. The CDR3, as DNA: TGCGCCAGCAGCTTGGGACTAGCAAGCTACAATGAGCAGTTCTTC.

This clone rates as medium-sized (0.01 to 0.1%). The chain carries TRBV10-1 and TRBJ1-6, with D possibly matching TRBD1 (5 bases). Trimming removed 6 bases at V and 5 bases at J, with 8 bases between. Germline CDR1 WNHNN, CDR2 SYGVQD (reference sequence). The CDR3 spans 13 residues. The CDR3 nucleotides are TGCGCCAGCAGAGCCAGGGATAATTCACCCCTCCACTTT. It translates to CASRARDNSPLHF.

The V gene is TRBV5-6, the J gene TRBJ2-1, with D maybe TRBD1 (6 bases). Trimming took off 4 bases at V and 1 base at J, with 9 bases between the two ends. The CDR3 sequence is 14 residues long. Per germline, CDR1 SGHDT and CDR2 YYEEEE. The CDR3 DNA is TGTGCCAGCAGCCCAGGGGTGTCCTACAATGAGCAGTTCTTC. Translation gives CASSPGVSYNEQFF.

The CDR3 protein is CASSGQSIAYREYSPLHF. The CDR3 DNA reads as TGTGCCAGCAGTGGACAGAGTATAGCATATAGAGAATATTCACCCCTCCACTTT. V gene TRBV2 combines with J gene TRBJ1-6; D possibly corresponds to TRBD1 (5 bases). The ends were cut back, 4 bases at V and 8 bases at J, with 24 bases in the middle. Per the germline V gene, CDR1 is SNHLY and CDR2 is FYNNEI. The CDR3 covers 18 residues.

This clone was detected once. This sequence joins TRBV10-1 and TRBJ1-1, with TRBD1 matching over 10 bases. Unmatched junction bases numbered 15, after V lost 6 bases and J lost 5 bases. Germline assignment: CDR1 WNHNN and CDR2 SYGVQD (reference sequence). The CDR3 runs 17 residues. DNA of the CDR3: TGCGCCAGCAGAACCCCGGGACAGGGGAGGAGGGGGACTGAAGCTTTCTTT. Translating gives CASRTPGQGRRGTEAFF.

The gene calls are TRBV5-6 and TRBJ2-1; D is perhaps TRBD2 (7 bases). The CDR3 is 17 residues long. Germline V lookup: CDR1 SGHDT, CDR2 YYEEEE. V lost 0 bases, J lost 0 bases, and 13 bases lay in between. CDR3 nucleotide sequence: TGTGCCAGCAGCTTGGGTGGCGGGGGCACCTCCTACAATGAGCAGTTCTTC. Protein: CASSLGGGGTSYNEQFF.

V usage is TRBV5-1 and J usage is TRBJ2-7, with D tentatively TRBD2 (6 bases). V lost 3 bases and J 7 bases, leaving 14 bases between the germline ends. The CDR3 runs 13 residues. The germline CDR1 and CDR2 sequences are SGHRS and YFSETQ. CDR3 protein: CASSSVEGVEQYF. CDR3 nucleotides: TGCGCCAGCAGCTCGGTGGAGGGAGTGGAGCAGTACTTC.